This TCR beta chain was observed in a study of blood T cell repertoires in COVID-19. Here immunoSEQ multiplex PCR was the method, and the copy in TCRdb shows in-frame clones only, minus some. The table records about 59,000 clones, around 92% of them present only once. Germline CDR1 reads SGHRS; CDR2 reads YFSETQ. The V and J ends lost 2 bases and 0 bases respectively, with 10 bases between them. CDR3 size: 15 residues. This clonotype originated in a human donor in a cohort sampled during active COVID-19. The chain links TRBV5-1 to TRBJ2-3; a weak D match, TRBD2 (6 bases). Sequenced: peripheral blood. CDR3 in amino acids: CASSFAGTSTDTQYF. The CDR3 region has the DNA TGCGCCAGCAGCTTTGCGGGGACTAGCACAGATACGCAGTATTTT. Filled out from reference TRBV5-1 and TRBJ2-3, the complete variable domain reads KAGVTQTPRYLIKTRGQQVTLSCSPISGHRSVSWYQQTPGQGLQFLFEYFSETQRNKGNFPGRFSGRQFSNSRSEMNVSTLELGDSALYLCASSFAGTSTDTQYFGPGTRLTVL.